The source of this T cell receptor (beta chain) is a study of OX40 agonist ivuxolimab in advanced cancers. Study background: Earlier anti-PD-1, anti-PD-L1 or anti-CTLA-4 therapy was permitted; about 38% had received some. Overall study results and limits: CD4+ and CD8+ blood T cells expanded clonally by week 6 at 0.1 to 3.0 mg/kg. Expanded clones belonging to CD8+ T cells outnumbered, on average, those of CD4+.

The ends were cut back, 6 bases at V and 4 bases at J, with 15 bases in the middle. The CDR3 runs 14 residues. The germline V gene has CDR1 LNHDA and CDR2 SQIVND (reference sequence). Profiled with immunoSEQ multiplex PCR; TCRdb holds only in-frame clones, not every one. This sample has 7,500 to 8,500 clones, with around 72% found just once. In its sample, this clone was seen a few times. Antigen unknown. This sequence was found in an adult with an advanced solid tumor such as melanoma, head and neck, liver or kidney cancer. This sample comprised CD4+ or CD8+ T cells sorted from blood, obtained in a trial of the OX40 agonist ivuxolimab. The genes are TRBV19 and TRBJ1-2; D unresolved. In DNA form, the CDR3 reads TGTGCCAGTAGCAACCTGACACCCAGCTATGGCTACACCTTC. Translating it yields CASSNLTPSYGYTF.